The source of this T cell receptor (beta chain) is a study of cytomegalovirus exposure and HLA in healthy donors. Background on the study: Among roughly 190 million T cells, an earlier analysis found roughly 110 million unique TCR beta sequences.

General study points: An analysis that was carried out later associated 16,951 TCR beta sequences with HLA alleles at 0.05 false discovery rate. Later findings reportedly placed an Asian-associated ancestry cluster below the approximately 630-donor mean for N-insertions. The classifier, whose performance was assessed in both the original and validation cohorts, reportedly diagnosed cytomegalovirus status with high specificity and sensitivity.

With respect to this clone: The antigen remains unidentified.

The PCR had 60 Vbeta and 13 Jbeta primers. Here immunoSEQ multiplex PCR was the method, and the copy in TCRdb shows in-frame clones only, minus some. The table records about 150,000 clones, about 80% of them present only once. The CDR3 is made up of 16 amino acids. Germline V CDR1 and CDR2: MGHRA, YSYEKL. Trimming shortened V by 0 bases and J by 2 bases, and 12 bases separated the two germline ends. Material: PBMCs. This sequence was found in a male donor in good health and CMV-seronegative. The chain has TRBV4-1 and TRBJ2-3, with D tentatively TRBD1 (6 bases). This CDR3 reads CASSQDLRGYTDTQYF. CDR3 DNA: TGCGCCAGCAGCCAAGATCTCAGGGGCTACACAGATACGCAGTATTTT.